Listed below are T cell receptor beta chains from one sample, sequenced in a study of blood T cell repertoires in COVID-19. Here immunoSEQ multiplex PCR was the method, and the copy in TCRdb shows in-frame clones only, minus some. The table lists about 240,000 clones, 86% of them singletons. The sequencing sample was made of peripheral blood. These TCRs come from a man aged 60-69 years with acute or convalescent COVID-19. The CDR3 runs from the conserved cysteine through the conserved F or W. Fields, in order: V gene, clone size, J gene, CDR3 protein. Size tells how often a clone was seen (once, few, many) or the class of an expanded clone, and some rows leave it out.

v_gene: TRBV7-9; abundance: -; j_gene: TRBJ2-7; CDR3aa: CASSGWTSNEQYF
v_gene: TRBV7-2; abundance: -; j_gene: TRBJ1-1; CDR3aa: CASSSFSTVTEAFF
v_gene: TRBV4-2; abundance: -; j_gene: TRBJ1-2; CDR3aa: CASSPKGASNGYTF
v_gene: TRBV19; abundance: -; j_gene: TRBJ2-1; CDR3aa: CASSNRVGHNEQFF
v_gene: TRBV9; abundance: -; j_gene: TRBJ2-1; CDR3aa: CASSVASSGSLGEQFF
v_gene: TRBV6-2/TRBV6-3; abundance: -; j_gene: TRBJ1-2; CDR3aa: CASSRGQGLGYTF
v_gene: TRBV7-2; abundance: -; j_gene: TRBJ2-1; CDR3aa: CASSSDSYYNEQFF
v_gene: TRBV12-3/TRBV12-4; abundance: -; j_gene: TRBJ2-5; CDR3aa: CASCPTGGWTQYF
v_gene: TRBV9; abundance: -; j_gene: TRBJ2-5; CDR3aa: CASSPTSVETQYF
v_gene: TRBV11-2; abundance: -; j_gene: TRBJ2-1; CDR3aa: CASSSTGGQRNEQFF
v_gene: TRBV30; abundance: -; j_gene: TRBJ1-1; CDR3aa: CACTVWRTNTEAFF
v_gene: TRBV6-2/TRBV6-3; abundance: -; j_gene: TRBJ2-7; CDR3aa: CASSTPRVAGFYEQYF
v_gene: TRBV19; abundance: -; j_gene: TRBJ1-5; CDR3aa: CASSTTAGTAGTGQPQHF
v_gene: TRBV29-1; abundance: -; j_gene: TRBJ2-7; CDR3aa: CSARGSSGSYEQYF
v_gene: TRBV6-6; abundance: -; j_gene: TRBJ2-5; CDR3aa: CASRKGGPETQYF
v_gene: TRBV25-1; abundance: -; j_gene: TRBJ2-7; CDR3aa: CASRGSGRDEQYF
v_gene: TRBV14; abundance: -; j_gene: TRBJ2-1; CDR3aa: CASSQDGGLASNEQFF
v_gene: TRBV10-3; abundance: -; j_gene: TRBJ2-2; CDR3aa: CAISDIVGDTTGELFF
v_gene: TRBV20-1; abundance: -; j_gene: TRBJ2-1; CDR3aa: CSASRDRPHEQFF
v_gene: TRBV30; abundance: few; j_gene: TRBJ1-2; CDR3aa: CACQVEDRGDGYTF
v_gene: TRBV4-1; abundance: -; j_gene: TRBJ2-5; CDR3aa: CASSQEAGALQETQYF
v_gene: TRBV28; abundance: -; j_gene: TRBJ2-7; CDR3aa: CASSPSPQGSRTRYEQYF
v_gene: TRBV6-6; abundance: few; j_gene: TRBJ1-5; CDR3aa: CASSPAGRDSNQPQHF
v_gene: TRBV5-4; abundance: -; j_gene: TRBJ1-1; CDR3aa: CASSLSVNTEAFF
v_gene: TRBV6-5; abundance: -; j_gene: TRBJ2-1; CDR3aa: CASRTTGAGEQFF
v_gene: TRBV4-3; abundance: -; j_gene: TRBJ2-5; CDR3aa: CASSRGLAGKETQYF
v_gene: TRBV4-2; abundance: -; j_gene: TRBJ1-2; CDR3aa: CASSQEGTGEFRGYTF
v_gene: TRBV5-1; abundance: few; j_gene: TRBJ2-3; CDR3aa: CASSRDREADTQYF
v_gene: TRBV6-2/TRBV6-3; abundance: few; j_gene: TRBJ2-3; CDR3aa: CASSLPQGTPTDTQYF
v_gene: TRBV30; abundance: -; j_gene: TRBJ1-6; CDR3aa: CAWRGQADSPLHF
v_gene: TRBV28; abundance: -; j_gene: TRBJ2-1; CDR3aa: CASSFFGIPWNEQFF